These T cell receptor beta chains were read from a single sample in a study of cytomegalovirus exposure and HLA in healthy donors. Measured with immunoSEQ multiplex PCR; TCRdb has only the in-frame clones, and not every one. There are 95,000 to 150,000 clones in the sample; around 89% occur only once, and about 6.9% lies in the top ten. Sequenced material: PBMCs. These receptors all come from a young woman in good health and CMV-seropositive. The CDR3 runs from the conserved cysteine through the conserved F or W. A D gene is named only where the DNA matches it firmly. Not every row has a clone size; where given, it reads once, few, many or a size class.

J | size | D | V | CDR3 | DNA
TRBJ2-5 | NA | NA | TRBV7-9 | CASSLRSTGETQYF | TGTGCCAGCAGCTTAAGGTCGACGGGGGAGACCCAGTACTTC
TRBJ1-6 | NA | NA | TRBV6-1 | CASRGGGGNSPLHF | TGTGCCAGCAGGGGGGGAGGTGGTAATTCACCCCTCCACTTT
TRBJ2-3 | NA | NA | TRBV5-6 | CASSSTQDGLADTQYF | TGTGCCAGCAGCTCGACACAGGATGGCCTGGCAGATACGCAGTATTTT
TRBJ1-3 | NA | NA | TRBV14 | CASSPPGSGNTIYF | TGTGCCAGCAGCCCCCCCGGCTCTGGAAACACCATATATTTT
TRBJ1-6 | NA | NA | TRBV5-8 | CASSLERGAGVSSPLHF | TGTGCCAGCAGCTTGGAGCGTGGGGCAGGGGTTAGTTCACCCCTCCACTTT
TRBJ2-7 | NA | TRBD1 | TRBV13 | CASSFDTGTGGSEQYF | TGTGCCAGCAGCTTCGATACCGGGACAGGGGGCAGCGAGCAGTACTTC
TRBJ2-7 | NA | TRBD2 | TRBV6-6 | CASSYSSGGTYEQYF | TGTGCCAGCAGTTACTCCAGCGGGGGCACCTACGAGCAGTACTTC
TRBJ1-1 | NA | NA | TRBV10-1 | CASRQYVGGRTNPEAFF | TGCGCCAGCAGACAATATGTGGGGGGAAGAACGAATCCTGAAGCTTTCTTT
TRBJ2-1 | NA | TRBD1 | TRBV6-5 | CASSPDRRAVGEQFF | TGTGCCAGCAGCCCGGACAGGCGGGCGGTGGGTGAGCAGTTCTTC
TRBJ1-6 | NA | NA | TRBV7-9 | CASSFSGNNSPLHF | TGTGCCAGCAGCTTCTCAGGCAATAATTCACCCCTCCACTTT
TRBJ2-5 | NA | NA | TRBV13 | CASSLGLLLRGYPGETQYF | TGTGCCAGCAGCTTAGGCCTTTTGTTAAGAGGCTACCCGGGAGAGACCCAGTACTTC
TRBJ2-1 | NA | TRBD2 | TRBV5-1 | CASSSGGPSNEQFF | TGCGCCAGCAGCTCGGGAGGACCCAGCAATGAGCAGTTCTTC
TRBJ2-7 | NA | TRBD1 | TRBV5-6 | CASSRYRGLSYEQYF | TGTGCCAGCAGCAGATACAGGGGGTTAAGCTACGAGCAGTACTTC
TRBJ2-3 | NA | TRBD1 | TRBV7-3 | CASSPHPTGGKDTQYF | TGTGCCAGCAGCCCACACCCGACAGGGGGAAAAGATACGCAGTATTTT
TRBJ2-3 | NA | TRBD2 | TRBV4-1 | CASSQEPSGSTDTQYF | TGCGCCAGCAGCCAGGAACCTAGCGGCAGCACAGATACGCAGTATTTT
TRBJ1-2 | NA | NA | TRBV4-1 | CASSQGRRGGYGYTF | TGCGCCAGCAGCCAAGGAAGGCGGGGAGGGTATGGCTACACCTTC
TRBJ1-6 | NA | NA | TRBV30 | CAWSVPSTGTNSPLHF | TGTGCCTGGAGCGTGCCTTCAACCGGGACAAATTCACCCCTCCACTTT
TRBJ2-6 | NA | NA | TRBV15 | CATGQVPSGANVLTF | TGTGCCACCGGTCAGGTGCCCTCTGGGGCCAACGTCCTGACTTTC
TRBJ1-1 | NA | TRBD1 | TRBV19 | CASSIATGVRATEAFF | TGTGCCAGTAGTATAGCGACAGGGGTTCGGGCCACTGAAGCTTTCTTT
TRBJ2-7 | NA | TRBD1 | TRBV5-6 | CASSFPRTGLQSSEQYF | TGTGCCAGCAGCTTTCCGCGGACAGGGCTTCAATCGTCCGAGCAGTACTTC
TRBJ1-2 | once | NA | TRBV5-6 | CASIDSYGYTF | TGTGCCAGCATCGACAGCTATGGCTACACCTTC
TRBJ2-3 | NA | TRBD2 | TRBV11-2 | CASSSRGSGGAGTDTQYF | TGTGCCAGCAGCTCCCGGGGTAGCGGGGGGGCCGGCACAGATACGCAGTATTTT
TRBJ1-1 | NA | NA | TRBV14 | CASSPLKNTEAFF | TGTGCCAGCAGCCCTTTAAAGAACACTGAAGCTTTCTTT
TRBJ2-7 | NA | TRBD1 | TRBV18 | CASSLNRPRGNEQYF | TGTGCCAGCTCCTTAAATCGGCCCAGGGGGAACGAGCAGTACTTC
TRBJ2-7 | NA | NA | TRBV5-1 | CASSLSPGNYEQYF | TGCGCCAGCAGCTTATCCCCGGGGAACTACGAGCAGTACTTC
TRBJ2-7 | few | TRBD1 | TRBV6-5 | CASSPDRINEQYF | TGTGCCAGCAGCCCGGACAGGATCAACGAGCAGTACTTC
TRBJ2-5 | NA | NA | TRBV4-1 | CASSQEVVGVQETQYF | TGCGCCAGCAGCCAAGAAGTCGTAGGAGTCCAAGAGACCCAGTACTTC
TRBJ2-1 | NA | NA | TRBV29-1 | CSPMSLFTGNEQFF | TGCAGCCCAATGTCGCTCTTTACAGGGAATGAGCAGTTCTTC
TRBJ2-2 | NA | NA | TRBV7-2 | CASSLKGAGELFF | TGTGCCAGCAGCTTGAAGGGAGCCGGGGAGCTGTTTTTT
TRBJ2-7 | NA | NA | TRBV5-1 | CASSAGAYEQYF | TGCGCCAGCAGCGCGGGCGCCTACGAGCAGTACTTC
TRBJ2-3 | NA | NA | TRBV7-6 | CASSSPLSGTSDTQYF | TGTGCCAGCAGCTCGCCCCTGAGCGGGACATCTGATACGCAGTATTTT
TRBJ2-5 | few | TRBD2 | TRBV5-1 | CASSLVLAGNQETQYF | TGCGCCAGCAGCTTGGTTCTAGCGGGGAACCAAGAGACCCAGTACTTC
TRBJ2-2 | NA | NA | TRBV5-1 | CASSLVAGPIGELFF | TGCGCCAGCAGCTTGGTTGCAGGTCCAATCGGGGAGCTGTTTTTT
TRBJ1-5 | NA | TRBD1 | TRBV7-9 | CASSLAVGTVSNQPQHF | TGTGCCAGCAGCTTAGCGGTAGGGACAGTTAGCAATCAGCCCCAGCATTTT
TRBJ1-2 | NA | TRBD1 | TRBV28 | CASRRTGGDYGYTF | TGTGCCAGCAGGCGAACAGGGGGCGACTATGGCTACACCTTC
TRBJ2-5 | NA | NA | TRBV29-1 | CSSLRRGGGETQYF | TGCAGCTCCCTCCGTCGGGGAGGAGGAGAGACCCAGTACTTC
TRBJ2-7 | NA | NA | TRBV4-3 | CASSQETSGPREQYF | TGCGCCAGCAGCCAAGAGACCAGCGGTCCCCGGGAGCAGTACTTC
TRBJ2-5 | NA | NA | TRBV18 | CASSSGLRETQYF | TGTGCCAGCTCATCTGGACTCCGGGAGACCCAGTACTTC
TRBJ2-1 | many | TRBD1 | TRBV6-4 | CASSDSRTGGNEQFF | TGTGCCAGCAGTGACTCTCGGACAGGGGGCAATGAGCAGTTCTTC
TRBJ2-3 | NA | TRBD1 | TRBV10-2 | CASRDRVHRWDRTDTQYF | TGCGCCAGCCGGGACAGGGTACATCGGTGGGATAGGACAGATACGCAGTATTTT
TRBJ2-1 | few | TRBD2 | TRBV19 | CASSIDLASGAYNEQFF | TGTGCCAGTAGTATAGATCTTGCTAGCGGAGCCTACAATGAGCAGTTCTTC
TRBJ2-7 | NA | NA | TRBV19 | CASSVYTGSSYSYEQYF | TGTGCCAGTAGTGTCTATACAGGGAGTTCATACTCCTACGAGCAGTACTTC
TRBJ2-1 | NA | TRBD1 | TRBV2 | CASSPWTGSSYNEQFF | TGTGCCAGCAGCCCCTGGACAGGGAGCTCCTACAATGAGCAGTTCTTC
TRBJ2-1 | few | NA | TRBV7-3 | CASSSHWGGEQFF | TGTGCCAGCAGCTCACATTGGGGCGGTGAGCAGTTCTTC
TRBJ1-2 | NA | TRBD1 | TRBV6-5 | CASSWEGQVARF | TGTGCCAGCAGTTGGGAGGGACAGGTCGCGCGTTTC
TRBJ2-7 | NA | TRBD1 | TRBV5-4 | CASSYPGQKVHEQYF | TGTGCCAGCAGCTATCCGGGACAGAAGGTCCACGAGCAGTACTTC
TRBJ1-2 | NA | TRBD1 | TRBV2 | CASSEGTGNYGYTF | TGTGCCAGCAGTGAAGGGACAGGGAACTATGGCTACACCTTC
TRBJ2-5 | NA | NA | TRBV7-9 | CASSFGGAGETQYF | TGTGCCAGCAGCTTTGGGGGGGCCGGAGAGACCCAGTACTTC
TRBJ2-7 | NA | TRBD1 | TRBV9 | CASSGRDRGSYEQYF | TGTGCCAGCAGCGGCCGGGACAGGGGATCCTACGAGCAGTACTTC
TRBJ2-3 | once | TRBD2 | TRBV7-2 | CASSLGGLAGGLTDTQYF | TGTGCCAGCAGCTTAGGGGGTCTAGCGGGAGGGTTAACAGATACGCAGTATTTT
TRBJ2-7 | few | NA | TRBV7-6 | CASSPRLEIRAYEQYF | TGTGCCAGCAGCCCGAGACTAGAAATTAGGGCCTACGAGCAGTACTTC
TRBJ2-3 | NA | TRBD1 | TRBV11-3 | CASSWGQGRTDTQYF | TGTGCCAGCAGCTGGGGACAGGGTAGAACAGATACGCAGTATTTT
TRBJ1-5 | NA | TRBD1 | TRBV28 | CASSFLDRGRNQPQHF | TGTGCCAGCAGTTTCCTCGACAGGGGCCGCAATCAGCCCCAGCATTTT
TRBJ1-6 | few | NA | TRBV19 | CASGSPGRESSPLHF | TGTGCCAGTGGCTCCCCGGGGCGGGAGAGTTCACCCCTCCACTTT
TRBJ2-2 | NA | NA | TRBV21-1 | CASKTGTVNTGELFF | TGTGCCAGCAAGACCGGGACAGTAAACACCGGGGAGCTGTTTTTT